This is a list of T cell receptor beta chains from one sample in a study of shared clonotypes between healthy human individuals. The repertoire was sequenced with immunoSEQ multiplex PCR; TCRdb's copy has only in-frame clones and lacks some. The sample lists fewer than 1.8 million clones, about 98.5% occurring once. The material sequenced was naive CD4+ T cells sorted from blood. These receptors originate from a man younger than 45 in good health. Both conserved end residues are part of each CDR3. Each record gives: V gene, clone size, D gene, J gene, CDR3 DNA, CDR3 protein. D genes are given only for firm matches. The size of a clone is reported for some rows only, either as once, few or many, or as a class for expanded clones.

TRBV7-9,once,TRBD2,TRBJ2-3,TGTGCCAGCAGCTTAGGGGACTATCAACTGGCGGGTACGCAGTATTTT,CASSLGDYQLAGTQYF
TRBV28,-,-,TRBJ2-1,TGTGCCAGCAGTTTAGTCAATCCCTCGGTGCAGTTCTTC,CASSLVNPSVQFF
TRBV19,-,-,TRBJ1-1,TGTGCCAGTAGTATAGGTGGGGGTGGTGAAGCTTTCTTT,CASSIGGGGEAFF
TRBV5-5,-,-,TRBJ1-2,TGTGCCAGCAGCTTAGGGACAAACTATGGCTACACCTTC,CASSLGTNYGYTF
TRBV10-3,-,-,TRBJ2-5,TGTGCCATCAGTGGGGCAGGGAAAGAGACCCAGTACTTC,CAISGAGKETQYF
TRBV10-3,once,-,TRBJ2-2,TGTGCCATCAGTGACCCACGGCCCGGGACTTTTAACACCGGGGAGCTGTTTTTT,CAISDPRPGTFNTGELFF
TRBV12-5,-,TRBD1,TRBJ2-2,TGTGCTAGTGGTTTGGGGGACAGGTCCACCGGGGAGCTGTTTTTT,CASGLGDRSTGELFF
TRBV2,-,TRBD2,TRBJ2-1,TGTGCCAGCAGTGAGAGGAGACTAGCGGGAGTTAACAATGAGCAGTTCTTC,CASSERRLAGVNNEQFF
TRBV2,once,-,TRBJ2-5,TGTGCCAGCAGTGGATGGGGGGCCGGGGAGACCCAGTACTTC,CASSGWGAGETQYF
TRBV6-5,-,-,TRBJ1-1,TGTGCCAGCAGTTACTCTGGGGAAGGGACTGAAGCTTTCTTT,CASSYSGEGTEAFF
TRBV2,-,-,TRBJ2-1,TGTGCCAGCAGTGAAGGGGAGGGGGCTGAGCAGTTCTTC,CASSEGEGAEQFF
TRBV4-1,-,-,TRBJ2-1,TGCGCCAGCAGCCAAGGGAAATTCTTC,CASSQGKFF
TRBV7-9,-,TRBD1,TRBJ2-1,TGTGCCAGCAGCTTAGGGCAGGGGGCGTACAATGAGCAGTTCTTC,CASSLGQGAYNEQFF
TRBV28,-,-,TRBJ1-2,TGTGCCAGCAGTTCTCGGACAACCGATAACTATGGCTACACCTTC,CASSSRTTDNYGYTF
TRBV28,-,-,TRBJ2-5,TGTGCCAGCACTCTACTAGGTGGGCGAGGAGAGACCCAGTACTTC,CASTLLGGRGETQYF
TRBV7-2,-,TRBD1,TRBJ1-2,TGTGCCAGCAGCTTTCTGGACAGGGGGCCGTATGGCTACACCTTC,CASSFLDRGPYGYTF
TRBV4-1,-,-,TRBJ2-7,TGCGCCAGCAGCCAATTGAAAGGGCTGTCCTACGAGCAGTACTTC,CASSQLKGLSYEQYF
TRBV5-1,-,-,TRBJ1-5,TGCGCCAGCAGCTTGGATGGTAGCAATCAGCCCCAGCATTTT,CASSLDGSNQPQHF
TRBV5-6,-,TRBD1,TRBJ2-7,TGTGCCAGCAAAGAGTACTCAGGGGGCAAGGAGCAGTACTTC,CASKEYSGGKEQYF
TRBV11-2,-,TRBD1,TRBJ2-7,TGTGCCAGCAGCTTAATAAGGACAGGGGGATCCTACGAGCAGTACTTC,CASSLIRTGGSYEQYF
TRBV11-2,-,TRBD1,TRBJ2-1,TGTGCCAGCAGCTTAGGGAAACAGGGGGCGAACAATGAGCAGTTCTTC,CASSLGKQGANNEQFF
TRBV7-2,-,-,TRBJ1-3,TGTGCCAGCAGCTTCTATCCGACTATCTCTGGAAACACCATATATTTT,CASSFYPTISGNTIYF
TRBV10-1,-,-,TRBJ2-7,TGCGCCAGCAAGGCCTACGAGCAGTACTTC,CASKAYEQYF
TRBV28,-,-,TRBJ2-7,TGTGCCAGCAGTTTACCCTTGACTTCCTACGAGCAGTACTTC,CASSLPLTSYEQYF
TRBV7-9,-,-,TRBJ1-1,TGTGCCAGCAGCCAGCGATACACTGAAGCTTTCTTT,CASSQRYTEAFF
TRBV30,-,-,TRBJ1-1,TGTGCCTGGAGTGTACGCCGGGGGAACACTGAAGCTTTCTTT,CAWSVRRGNTEAFF
TRBV19,-,-,TRBJ2-2,TGTGCCAGTAGACCGAAGAACACCGGGGAGCTGTTTTTT,CASRPKNTGELFF
TRBV6-5,-,-,TRBJ1-2,TGTGCCAGCACCGCCTTGGGAGATAACTATGGCTACACCTTC,CASTALGDNYGYTF
TRBV2,-,TRBD1,TRBJ1-2,TGTGCCAGCAGGGAACCAGGGGGAGCTGGCTACACCTTC,CASREPGGAGYTF
TRBV5-1,-,-,TRBJ2-2,TGCGCCAGCAGCTTGAAGGGCATTCTCGCACCCACCGGGGAGCTGTTTTTT,CASSLKGILAPTGELFF
TRBV4-1,-,-,TRBJ2-3,TGCGCCAGCAGCTCCCAGGGGCTGGGTTCGGATACGCAGTATTTT,CASSSQGLGSDTQYF
TRBV11-3,-,-,TRBJ2-1,TGTGCCAGCAGCTTATCCAGCTTAGTGGATGAGCAGTTCTTC,CASSLSSLVDEQFF
TRBV6-5,-,-,TRBJ2-7,TGTGCCAGCAGTATGACGATCCTGGACGAGCAGTACTTC,CASSMTILDEQYF
TRBV28,-,-,TRBJ2-6,TGTGCCAGCATCGATTTTGGGGCCAACGTCCTGACTTTC,CASIDFGANVLTF
TRBV7-3,-,-,TRBJ2-3,TGTGCCAGCAGCCCGGGATTTAACACAGATACGCAGTATTTT,CASSPGFNTDTQYF
TRBV6-6,-,-,TRBJ1-5,TGTGCCAGCATCCGGGCTCTCAATCAGCCCCAGCATTTT,CASIRALNQPQHF
TRBV5-4,-,TRBD2,TRBJ2-1,TGTGCCAGCAGCTGGGGGTTGGGGAGGACCCCCGCGGGGGGCGAGCAGTTCTTC,CASSWGLGRTPAGGEQFF
TRBV15,-,-,TRBJ2-6,TGTGCCACCAGCAGAGATCAGGGGTCCGGATCTGGGGCCAACGTCCTGACTTTC,CATSRDQGSGSGANVLTF
TRBV19,-,-,TRBJ1-2,TGTGCCACCAGTAACAGAAACTATGGCTACACCTTC,CATSNRNYGYTF
TRBV19,-,-,TRBJ1-1,TGTGCCAGTAGTATCCGAGGACGCCCGGGGACTGAAGCTTTCTTT,CASSIRGRPGTEAFF
TRBV5-1,once,-,TRBJ2-7,TGCGCCAGCAGCTTGGACTCCGGGGGCATATCCTACGAGCAGTACTTC,CASSLDSGGISYEQYF